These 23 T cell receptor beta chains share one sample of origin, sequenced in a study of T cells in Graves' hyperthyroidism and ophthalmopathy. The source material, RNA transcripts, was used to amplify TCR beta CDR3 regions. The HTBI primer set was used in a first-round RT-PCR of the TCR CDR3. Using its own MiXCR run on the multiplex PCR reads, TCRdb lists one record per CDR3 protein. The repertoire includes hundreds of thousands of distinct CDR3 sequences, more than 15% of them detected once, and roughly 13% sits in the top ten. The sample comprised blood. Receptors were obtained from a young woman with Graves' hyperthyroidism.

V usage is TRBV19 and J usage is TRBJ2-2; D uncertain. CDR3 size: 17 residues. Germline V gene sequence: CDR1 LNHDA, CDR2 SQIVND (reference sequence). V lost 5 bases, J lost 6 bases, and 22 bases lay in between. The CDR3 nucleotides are TGTGCCAGTAGTGGGGTAGTGCCCGTTCGATCGTCCGGGGAGCTGTTTTTT. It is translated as CASSGVVPVRSSGELFF.

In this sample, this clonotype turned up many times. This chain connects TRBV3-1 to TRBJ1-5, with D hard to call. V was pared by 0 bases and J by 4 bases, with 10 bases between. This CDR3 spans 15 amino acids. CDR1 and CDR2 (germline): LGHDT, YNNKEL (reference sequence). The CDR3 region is CASSQDAGRNQPQHF. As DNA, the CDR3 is TGTGCCAGCAGCCAAGATGCGGGGAGGAATCAGCCCCAGCATTTT.

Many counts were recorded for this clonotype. The CDR3 protein is CSVDGISYNEQFF. The CDR3 DNA reads TGCAGCGTTGATGGTATCTCCTACAATGAGCAGTTCTTC. The rearrangement joins TRBV29-1 to TRBJ2-1; no reliable D call. The germline V and J ends were trimmed by 3 bases and 0 bases, with 6 bases remaining between them. The CDR3 covers 13 residues. Germline CDR1 SQVTM, CDR2 ANQGSEA.

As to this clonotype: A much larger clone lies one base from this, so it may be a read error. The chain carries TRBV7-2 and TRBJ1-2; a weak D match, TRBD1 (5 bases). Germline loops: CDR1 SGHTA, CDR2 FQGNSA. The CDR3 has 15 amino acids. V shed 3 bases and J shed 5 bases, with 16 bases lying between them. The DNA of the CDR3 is TGTGCCAGCAGCTTTGCCACGGGGGTTGGGTATGGCTACACCTTC. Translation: CASSFATGVGYGYTF. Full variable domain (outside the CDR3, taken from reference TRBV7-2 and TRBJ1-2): GAGVSQSPSNKVTEKGKDVELRCDPISGHTALYWYRQSLGQGLEFLIYFQGNSAPDKSGLPSDRFSAERTGGSVSTLTIQRTQQEDSAVYLCASSFATGVGYGYTFGSGTRLTVV.

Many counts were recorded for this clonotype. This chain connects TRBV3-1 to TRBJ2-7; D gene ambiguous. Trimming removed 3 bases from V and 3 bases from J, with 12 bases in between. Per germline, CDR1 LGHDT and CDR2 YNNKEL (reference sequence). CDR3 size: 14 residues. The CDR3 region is CASSQTPESYEQYF. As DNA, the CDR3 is TGTGCCAGCAGCCAGACCCCAGAGAGCTACGAGCAGTACTTC.

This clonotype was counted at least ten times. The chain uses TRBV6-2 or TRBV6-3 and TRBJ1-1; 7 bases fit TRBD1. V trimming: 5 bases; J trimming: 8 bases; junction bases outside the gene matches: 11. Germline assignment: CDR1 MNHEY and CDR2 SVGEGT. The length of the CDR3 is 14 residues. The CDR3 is CASSSRDSKNEAFF. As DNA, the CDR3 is TGTGCCAGCAGTAGCCGGGACAGTAAAAACGAAGCTTTCTTT.

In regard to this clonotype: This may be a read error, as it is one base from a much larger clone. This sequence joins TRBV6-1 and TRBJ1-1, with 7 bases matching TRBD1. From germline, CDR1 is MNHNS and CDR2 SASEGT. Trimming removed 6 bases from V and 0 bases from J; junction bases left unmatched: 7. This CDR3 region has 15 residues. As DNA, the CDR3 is TGTGCCAGCAGGCCAACAGGGGCCTTGAACACTGAAGCTTTCTTT. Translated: CASRPTGALNTEAFF.

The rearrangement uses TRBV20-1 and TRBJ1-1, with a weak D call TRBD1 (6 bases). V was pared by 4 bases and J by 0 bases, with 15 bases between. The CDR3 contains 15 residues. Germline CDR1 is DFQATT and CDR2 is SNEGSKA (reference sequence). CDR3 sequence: CSAKAGGRLNTEAFF. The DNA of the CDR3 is TGCAGTGCTAAGGCCGGGGGCAGACTGAACACTGAAGCTTTCTTT.

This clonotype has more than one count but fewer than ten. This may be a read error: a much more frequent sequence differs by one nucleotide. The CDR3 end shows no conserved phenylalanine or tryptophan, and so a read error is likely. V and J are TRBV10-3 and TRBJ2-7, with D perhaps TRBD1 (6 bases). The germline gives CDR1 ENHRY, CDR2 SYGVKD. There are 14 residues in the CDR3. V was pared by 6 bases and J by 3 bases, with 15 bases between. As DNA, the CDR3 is TGTGCCATCAGGGACCGGGACACCAGCTACGAGCAGTACCTC. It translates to CAIRDRDTSYEQYL.

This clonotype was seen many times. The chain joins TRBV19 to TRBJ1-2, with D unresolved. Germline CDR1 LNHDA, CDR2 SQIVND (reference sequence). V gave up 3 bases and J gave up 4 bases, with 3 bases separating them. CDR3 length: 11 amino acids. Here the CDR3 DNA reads TGTGCCAGTAGTATTGGCTATGGCTACACCTTC. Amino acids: CASSIGYGYTF. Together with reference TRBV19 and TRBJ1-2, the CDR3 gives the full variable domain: DGGITQSPKYLFRKEGQNVTLSCEQNLNHDAMYWYRQDPGQGLRLIYYSQIVNDFQKGDIAEGYSVSREKKESFPLTVTSAQKNPTAFYLCASSIGYGYTFGSGTRLTVV.

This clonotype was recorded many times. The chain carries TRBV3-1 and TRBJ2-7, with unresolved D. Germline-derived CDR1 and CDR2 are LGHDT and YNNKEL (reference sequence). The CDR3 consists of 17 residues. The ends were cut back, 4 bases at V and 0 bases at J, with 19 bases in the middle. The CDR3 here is CASSPRGLGRSSYEQYF. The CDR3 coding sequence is TGTGCCAGCAGCCCGCGCGGCTTGGGCCGGAGCTCCTACGAGCAGTACTTC.

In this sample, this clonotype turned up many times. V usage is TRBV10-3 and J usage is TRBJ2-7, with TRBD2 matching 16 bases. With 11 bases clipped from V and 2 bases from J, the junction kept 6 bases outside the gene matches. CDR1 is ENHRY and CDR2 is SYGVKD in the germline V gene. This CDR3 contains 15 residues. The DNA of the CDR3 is TGTGCCGCGGGACTAGCGGGAGGGGGCCCCTACGAGCAGTACTTC. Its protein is CAAGLAGGGPYEQYF.

The CDR3 DNA follows: TGTGCCAGCACCTCGAGACTAGCGGGAATGGACGAGCAGTACTTC. It encodes CASTSRLAGMDEQYF. The chain uses TRBV6-1 and TRBJ2-7; 11 positions match TRBD2. Trimming took 7 bases from V and 5 from J; bases not matched to a gene: 10. Germline assignment: CDR1 MNHNS and CDR2 SASEGT. The CDR3 covers 15 residues.

CDR3 loop: CASSYKSNEQYF. The CDR3 nucleotides read TGTGCCAGCAGTTACAAATCGAACGAGCAGTACTTC. The genes are TRBV6-5 and TRBJ2-7; D ambiguous. This CDR3 contains 12 residues. Trimming left V 2 bases short and J 5 bases short, with 7 bases between. Germline CDR1 MNHEY, CDR2 SVGAGI.

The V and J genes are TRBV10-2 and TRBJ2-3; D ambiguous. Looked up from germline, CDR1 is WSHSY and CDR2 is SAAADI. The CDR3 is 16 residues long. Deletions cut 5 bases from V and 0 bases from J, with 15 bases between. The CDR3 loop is CASSPRFRGSTDTQYF. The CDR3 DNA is TGCGCCAGCAGTCCTCGATTTAGAGGAAGCACAGATACGCAGTATTTT.

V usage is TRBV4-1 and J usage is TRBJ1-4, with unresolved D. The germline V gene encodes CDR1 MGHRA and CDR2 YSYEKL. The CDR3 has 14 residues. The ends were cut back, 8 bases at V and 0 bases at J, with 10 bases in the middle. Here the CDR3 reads CASGRESTNEKLFF. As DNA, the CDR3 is TGCGCCAGCGGGAGGGAATCAACTAATGAAAAACTGTTTTTT.

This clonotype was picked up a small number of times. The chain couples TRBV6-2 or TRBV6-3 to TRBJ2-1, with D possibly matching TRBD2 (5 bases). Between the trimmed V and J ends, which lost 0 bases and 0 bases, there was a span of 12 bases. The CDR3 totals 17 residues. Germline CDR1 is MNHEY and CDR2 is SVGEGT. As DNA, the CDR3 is TGTGCCAGCAGTTACTCGACTTTAGCGTACTCCTACAATGAGCAGTTCTTC. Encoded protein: CASSYSTLAYSYNEQFF.

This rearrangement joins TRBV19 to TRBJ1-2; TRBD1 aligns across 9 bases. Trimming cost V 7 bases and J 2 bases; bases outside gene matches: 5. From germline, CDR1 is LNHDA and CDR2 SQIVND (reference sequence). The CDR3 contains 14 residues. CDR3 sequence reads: CASTRGQGNYGYTF. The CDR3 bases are TGTGCCAGTACTAGGGGACAGGGAAACTATGGCTACACCTTC.

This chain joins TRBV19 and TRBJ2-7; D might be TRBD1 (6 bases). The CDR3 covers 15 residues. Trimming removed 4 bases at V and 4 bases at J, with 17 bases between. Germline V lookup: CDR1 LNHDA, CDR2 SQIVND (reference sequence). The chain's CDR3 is CASSKQGVTRYEQYF. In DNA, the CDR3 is TGTGCCAGTAGTAAACAGGGTGTAACGAGATACGAGCAGTACTTC. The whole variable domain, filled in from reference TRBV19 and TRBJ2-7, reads DGGITQSPKYLFRKEGQNVTLSCEQNLNHDAMYWYRQDPGQGLRLIYYSQIVNDFQKGDIAEGYSVSREKKESFPLTVTSAQKNPTAFYLCASSKQGVTRYEQYFGPGTRLTVT.

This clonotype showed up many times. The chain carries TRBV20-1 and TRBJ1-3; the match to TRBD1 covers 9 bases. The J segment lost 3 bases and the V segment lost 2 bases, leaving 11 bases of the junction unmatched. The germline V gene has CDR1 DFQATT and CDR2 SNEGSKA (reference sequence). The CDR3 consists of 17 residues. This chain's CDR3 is CSARPHDRGEGGNTIYF. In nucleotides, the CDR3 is TGCAGTGCTAGACCTCACGACAGGGGGGAAGGTGGAAACACCATATATTTT.

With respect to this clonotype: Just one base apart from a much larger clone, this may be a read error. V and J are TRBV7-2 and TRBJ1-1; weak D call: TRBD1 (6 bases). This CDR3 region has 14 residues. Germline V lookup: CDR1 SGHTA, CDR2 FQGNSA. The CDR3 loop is CAGSLTWGGPEAFF. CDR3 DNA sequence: TGTGCCGGCAGCTTAACATGGGGGGGGCCTGAAGCTTTCTTT.

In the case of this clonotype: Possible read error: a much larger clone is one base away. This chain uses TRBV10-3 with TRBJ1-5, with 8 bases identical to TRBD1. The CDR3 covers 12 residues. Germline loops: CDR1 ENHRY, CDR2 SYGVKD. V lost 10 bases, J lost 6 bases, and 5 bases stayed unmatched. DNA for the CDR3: TGTGCCAGCAGCCAGGGGGCTCAGCCCCAGCATTTT. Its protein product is CASSQGAQPQHF.

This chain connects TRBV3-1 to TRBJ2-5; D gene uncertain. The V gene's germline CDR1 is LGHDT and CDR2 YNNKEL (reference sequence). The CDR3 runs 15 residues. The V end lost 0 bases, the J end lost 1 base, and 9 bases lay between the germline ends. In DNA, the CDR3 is TGTGCCAGCAGCCAAGATGGGCTAACCCAAGAGACCCAGTACTTC. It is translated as CASSQDGLTQETQYF.